These T cell receptor beta chains were read from a single sample in a study of T cell responses to AZD1222 COVID-19 vaccine. The method was immunoSEQ multiplex PCR; TCRdb's version includes in-frame clones alone and lacks a portion of them. The table includes 140,000 to 150,000 clones, over 90% detected once. The sequencing used peripheral blood, collected on day 0 of AZD1222 vaccination. These receptors all come from an adult in good health. Both conserved end residues are part of each CDR3. A D gene is named only where the DNA matches it firmly. The size field is filled for only some rows; it gives once, few, many or a size class.

>TRBV12-3/TRBV12-4|TRBJ2-1|NA|NA
TGTGCCAGCAGTTTAGTTTCGGATGAGCAGTTCTTC
CASSLVSDEQFF
>TRBV4-1|TRBJ2-3|NA|NA
TGCGCCAGCGGATCTCCCACCAGCACAGATACGCAGTATTTT
CASGSPTSTDTQYF
>TRBV5-1|TRBJ2-3|TRBD2|NA
TGCGCCAGCAGTTGGCGGGAGCTCTTCACAGATACGCAGTATTTT
CASSWRELFTDTQYF
>TRBV19|TRBJ2-3|NA|NA
TGTGCCAGTAGTCGAGGCACAGATACGCAGTATTTT
CASSRGTDTQYF
>TRBV11-2|TRBJ1-1|NA|once
TGTGCCAGCAGCTGGGGACCGCCGAACACTGAAGCTTTCTTT
CASSWGPPNTEAFF
>TRBV24-1|TRBJ2-7|TRBD1|NA
TGTGCCACCAGTGATTCGGGACAGGGTCTTTACGAGCAGTACTTC
CATSDSGQGLYEQYF
>TRBV9|TRBJ2-5|NA|NA
TGTGCCAGCAGCGTAGGGGGAGAAGAGACCCAGTACTTC
CASSVGGEETQYF
>TRBV28|TRBJ1-4|NA|NA
TGTGCCGCAGGGAAATATAATGAAAAACTGTTTTTT
CAAGKYNEKLFF
>TRBV24-1|TRBJ2-2|NA|NA
TGTGCCACCAGTGGTCGGGCCGGGGAGCTGTTTTTT
CATSGRAGELFF
>TRBV14|TRBJ1-5|NA|few
TGTGCCAGCAGCCAAGGTCAGGATTCCCAGCATTTT
CASSQGQDSQHF
>TRBV5-1|TRBJ2-3|NA|once
TGCGCCAGCAGCCCCAGAACCACAGATACGCAGTATTTT
CASSPRTTDTQYF
>TRBV28|TRBJ2-7|TRBD1|NA
TGTGCCAGCATACCCCGGGGACAGGGGGGCCACGAGCAGTACTTC
CASIPRGQGGHEQYF
>TRBV4-1|TRBJ2-1|NA|NA
TGCGCCAGCAGATCTTCAGGAAGATCCTACAATGAGCAGTTCTTC
CASRSSGRSYNEQFF
>TRBV10-3|TRBJ1-2|NA|NA
TGTGCCATCATGAGACAGGCCTCTAACTATGGCTACACCTTC
CAIMRQASNYGYTF
>TRBV6-5|TRBJ1-6|NA|NA
TGTGCCAGCAGTTACTTGGGGCTGAATTCACCCCTCCACTTT
CASSYLGLNSPLHF
>TRBV6-5|TRBJ1-5|NA|NA
TGTGCCAGCAGTTACTCCGGGGGGGTTGGGCAGCCCCAGCATTTT
CASSYSGGVGQPQHF
>TRBV11-2|TRBJ1-4|NA|few
TGTGCCAGCAGCTCCGAAGGAAGTGCTAATGAAAAACTGTTTTTT
CASSSEGSANEKLFF
>TRBV6-4|TRBJ2-3|NA|NA
TGTGCCAGCAGTAACCATGTGGAGGGTGGGAGAGATACGCAGTATTTT
CASSNHVEGGRDTQYF
>TRBV29-1|TRBJ1-1|NA|NA
TGCAGCGTTGGCTGGGTGAACACTGAAGCTTTCTTT
CSVGWVNTEAFF
>TRBV5-6|TRBJ1-2|TRBD1|NA
TGTGCCAGCAGCGCCTTCGCGGGACAGGGGCCTTATAGCTACACCTTC
CASSAFAGQGPYSYTF
>TRBV5-1|TRBJ2-7|NA|NA
TGCGCCAGCAGCTTGGACAGCATCTCCTACGAGCAGTACTTC
CASSLDSISYEQYF
>TRBV3-1/TRBV3-2|TRBJ1-1|TRBD1|NA
TGTGCCAGCAGCCCCCCCGGACAGGCTGGGTGGACTGAAGCTTTCTTT
CASSPPGQAGWTEAFF
>TRBV2|TRBJ2-6|NA|once
TGTGCCAGCAGACGACAGGAACGCTCTGGGGCCAACGTCCTGACTTTC
CASRRQERSGANVLTF
>TRBV6-2/TRBV6-3|TRBJ2-3|TRBD2|NA
TGTGCCAGCAGCCAACTAGCGGGAGGAGATACGCAGTATTTT
CASSQLAGGDTQYF
>TRBV2|TRBJ1-4|NA|NA
TGTGCCAGCAGTGATGGGGCTGGGTACGAAAAACTGTTTTTT
CASSDGAGYEKLFF
>TRBV6-5|TRBJ2-1|TRBD2|few
TGTGCCAGCAGCGGGGGGACCGAGGTCCATGAGCAGTTCTTC
CASSGGTEVHEQFF
>TRBV2|TRBJ1-1|NA|NA
TGTGCCAGCACCGGTGGGGGGCAGAACACTGAAGCTTTCTTT
CASTGGGQNTEAFF
>TRBV21-1|TRBJ1-2|NA|NA
TGTGCCAGCATTAACCGGGACAGGCATTTCAATGGCTACACCTTC
CASINRDRHFNGYTF
>TRBV2|TRBJ1-2|NA|NA
TGTGCCAGCAGTGAAGCGCTTCAGGGTTACTATGGCTACACCTTC
CASSEALQGYYGYTF
>TRBV28|TRBJ2-5|NA|NA
TGTGCCAGCAGTCGCCAAAACATCCAAGAGACCCAGTACTTC
CASSRQNIQETQYF
>TRBV19|TRBJ1-4|TRBD1|NA
TGTGCCAGTAGTGCCCGCCGGGACAGGGGTTCCGTTAATGAAAAACTGTTTTTT
CASSARRDRGSVNEKLFF
>TRBV4-2|TRBJ2-7|NA|NA
TGTGCCAGCAGCCAAGAGGACACCAACTACGAGCAGTACTTC
CASSQEDTNYEQYF
>TRBV5-5|TRBJ2-7|TRBD1|NA
TGTGCCAGCAGCTCCTGGACAGGGGGCGGAAAGCAGTACTTC
CASSSWTGGGKQYF
>TRBV30|TRBJ1-1|NA|NA
TGTGCCTGGAGTGTACGATACAGTGAAGCTTTCTTT
CAWSVRYSEAFF
>TRBV27|TRBJ1-1|TRBD1|NA
TGTGCCAGCAGTCCGTGGACAGGGGGAAACACTGAAGCTTTCTTT
CASSPWTGGNTEAFF
>TRBV9|TRBJ1-2|TRBD1|NA
TGTGCCAGCAGCCACACCGGGACAGGGGGCTCTCCTAACTATGGCTACACCTTC
CASSHTGTGGSPNYGYTF
>TRBV19|TRBJ2-7|NA|NA
TGTGCCAGTAGGAGCAGAAGAGACAGCTCCTACGAGCAGTACTTC
CASRSRRDSSYEQYF
>TRBV5-5|TRBJ2-7|NA|NA
TGTGCCAGCAGCCAGCTTAGCGGATCCTACGAGCAGTACTTC
CASSQLSGSYEQYF
>TRBV11-2|TRBJ2-3|NA|NA
TGTGCCAGCAGCTTAGGAAGGGGCACAGATACGCAGTATTTT
CASSLGRGTDTQYF
>TRBV14|TRBJ2-3|NA|NA
TGTGCCAGCAGCTCTGACATGTGGAGGGTTGATACGCAGTATTTT
CASSSDMWRVDTQYF
>TRBV29-1|TRBJ1-1|NA|NA
TGCAGCGTTGGTATGTCGACAGCTAGCACTGAAGCTTTCTTT
CSVGMSTASTEAFF
>TRBV5-5|TRBJ1-3|NA|once
TGTGCCAGCAGCCTGCCGGGAGTTGGAAACACCATATATTTT
CASSLPGVGNTIYF
>TRBV28|TRBJ2-5|TRBD1|NA
TGTGCCAGCAGTTTGGACAGGGGGCTTGGGGAAGAGACCCAGTACTTC
CASSLDRGLGEETQYF
>TRBV6-2/TRBV6-3|TRBJ2-4|TRBD2|NA
TGTGCCAGCAGTTTTTTAGCGGGAAAAAACATTCAGTACTTC
CASSFLAGKNIQYF
>TRBV10-1|TRBJ2-2|NA|NA
TGCGCCAGCAGTGACCCCAACCCCGGGGAGCTGTTTTTT
CASSDPNPGELFF